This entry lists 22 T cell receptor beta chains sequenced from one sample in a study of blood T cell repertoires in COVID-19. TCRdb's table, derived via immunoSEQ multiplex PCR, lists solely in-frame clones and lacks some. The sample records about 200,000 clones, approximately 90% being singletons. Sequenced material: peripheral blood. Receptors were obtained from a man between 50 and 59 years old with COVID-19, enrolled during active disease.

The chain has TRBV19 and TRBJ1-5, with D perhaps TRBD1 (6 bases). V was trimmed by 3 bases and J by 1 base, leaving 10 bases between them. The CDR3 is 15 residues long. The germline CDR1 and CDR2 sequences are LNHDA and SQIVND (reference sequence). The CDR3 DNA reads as TGTGCCAGTAGTATCCCAGGGGACAGCAATCAGCCCCAGCATTTT. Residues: CASSIPGDSNQPQHF.

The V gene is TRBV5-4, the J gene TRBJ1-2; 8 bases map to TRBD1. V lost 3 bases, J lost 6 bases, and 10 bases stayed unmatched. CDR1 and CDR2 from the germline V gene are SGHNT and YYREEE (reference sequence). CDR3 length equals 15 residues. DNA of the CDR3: TGTGCCAGCAGCTCAGGGGCAGGGGGCGCAAATGGCTACACCTTC. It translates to CASSSGAGGANGYTF.

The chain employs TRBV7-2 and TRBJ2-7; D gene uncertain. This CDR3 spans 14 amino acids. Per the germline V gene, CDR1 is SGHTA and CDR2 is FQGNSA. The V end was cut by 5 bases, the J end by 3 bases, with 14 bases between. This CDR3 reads CASSSPWSSYEQYF. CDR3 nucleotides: TGTGCCAGCAGCAGTCCCTGGTCCAGCTACGAGCAGTACTTC.

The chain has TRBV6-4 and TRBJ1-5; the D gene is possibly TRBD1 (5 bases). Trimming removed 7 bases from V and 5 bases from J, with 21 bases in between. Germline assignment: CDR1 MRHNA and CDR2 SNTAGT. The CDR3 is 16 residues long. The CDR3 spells CASKRPPWTLHQPQHF. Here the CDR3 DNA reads TGTGCCAGCAAAAGGCCCCCGTGGACACTTCATCAGCCCCAGCATTTT.

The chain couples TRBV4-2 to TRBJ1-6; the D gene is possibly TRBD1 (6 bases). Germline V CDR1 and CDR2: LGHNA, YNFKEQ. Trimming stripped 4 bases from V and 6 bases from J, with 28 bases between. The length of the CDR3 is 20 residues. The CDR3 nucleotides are TGTGCCAGCAGCCCGCTTGCCCGGACAGAACGGTCAGTTCGTAATTCACCCCTCCACTTT. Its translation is CASSPLARTERSVRNSPLHF.

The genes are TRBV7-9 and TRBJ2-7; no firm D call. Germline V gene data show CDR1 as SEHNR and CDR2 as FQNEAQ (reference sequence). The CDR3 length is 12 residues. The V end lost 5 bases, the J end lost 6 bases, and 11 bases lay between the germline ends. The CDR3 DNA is TGTGCCAGCAGCGCCGTGTACTCCGAGCAGTACTTC. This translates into CASSAVYSEQYF.

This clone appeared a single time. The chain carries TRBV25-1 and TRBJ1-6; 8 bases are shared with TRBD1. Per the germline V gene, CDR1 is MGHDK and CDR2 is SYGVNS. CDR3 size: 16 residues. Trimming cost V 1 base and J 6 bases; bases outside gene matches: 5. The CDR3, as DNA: TGTGCCAGCAGTGAATTCCGTGGACAGGGTAATTCACCCCTCCACTTT. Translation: CASSEFRGQGNSPLHF.

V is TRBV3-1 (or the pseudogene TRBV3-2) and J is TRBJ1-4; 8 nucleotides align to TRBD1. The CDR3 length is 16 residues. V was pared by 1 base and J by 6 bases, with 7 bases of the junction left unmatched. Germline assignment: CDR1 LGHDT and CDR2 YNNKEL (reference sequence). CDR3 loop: CASSQAQGAGDEKLFF. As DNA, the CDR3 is TGTGCCAGCAGCCAAGCCCAGGGGGCAGGAGATGAAAAACTGTTTTTT.

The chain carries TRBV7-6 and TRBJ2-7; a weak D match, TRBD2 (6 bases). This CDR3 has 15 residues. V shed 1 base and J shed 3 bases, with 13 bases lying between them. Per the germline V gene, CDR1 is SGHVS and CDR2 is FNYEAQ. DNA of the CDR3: TGTGCCAGCAGCTTAGTAGCGGATGGAGGCTACGAGCAGTACTTC. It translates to CASSLVADGGYEQYF.

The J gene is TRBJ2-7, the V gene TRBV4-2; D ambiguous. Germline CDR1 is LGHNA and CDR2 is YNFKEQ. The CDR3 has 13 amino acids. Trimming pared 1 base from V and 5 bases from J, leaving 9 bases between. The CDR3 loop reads CASSQGFADEQYF. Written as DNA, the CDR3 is TGTGCCAGCAGCCAAGGTTTCGCGGACGAGCAGTACTTC.

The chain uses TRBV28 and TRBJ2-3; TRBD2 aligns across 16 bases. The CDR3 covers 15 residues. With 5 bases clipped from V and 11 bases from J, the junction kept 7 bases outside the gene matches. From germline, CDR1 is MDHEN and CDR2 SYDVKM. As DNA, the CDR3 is TGTGCCAGCAGTCCGGGACTAGCGGGGGGGCTCGTGCAGTATTTT. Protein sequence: CASSPGLAGGLVQYF.

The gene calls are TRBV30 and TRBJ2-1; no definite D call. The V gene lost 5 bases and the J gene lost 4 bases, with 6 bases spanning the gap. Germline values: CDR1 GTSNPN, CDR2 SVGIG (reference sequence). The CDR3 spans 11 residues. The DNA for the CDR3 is TGTGCCTGGCGGTTTTACAATGAGCAGTTCTTC. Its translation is CAWRFYNEQFF.

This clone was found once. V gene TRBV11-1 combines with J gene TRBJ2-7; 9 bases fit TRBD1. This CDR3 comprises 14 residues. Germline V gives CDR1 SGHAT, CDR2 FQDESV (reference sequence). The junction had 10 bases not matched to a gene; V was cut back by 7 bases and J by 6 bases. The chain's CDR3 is CASKRGQGVGEQYF. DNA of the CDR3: TGTGCCAGCAAGAGGGGACAGGGAGTCGGCGAGCAGTACTTC.

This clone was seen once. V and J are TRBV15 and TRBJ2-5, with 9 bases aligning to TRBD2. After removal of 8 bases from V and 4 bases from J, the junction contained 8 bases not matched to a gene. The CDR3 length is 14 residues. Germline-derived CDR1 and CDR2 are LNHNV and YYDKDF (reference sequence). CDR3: CATSGGGAVETQYF. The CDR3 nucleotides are TGTGCCACCTCGGGCGGGGGGGCCGTAGAGACCCAGTACTTC.

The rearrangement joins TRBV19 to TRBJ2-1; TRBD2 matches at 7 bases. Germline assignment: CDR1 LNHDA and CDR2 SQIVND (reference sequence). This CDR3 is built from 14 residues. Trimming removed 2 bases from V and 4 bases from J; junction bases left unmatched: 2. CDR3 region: CASSINGGYNEQFF. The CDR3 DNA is TGTGCCAGTAGTATAAACGGGGGGTACAATGAGCAGTTCTTC.

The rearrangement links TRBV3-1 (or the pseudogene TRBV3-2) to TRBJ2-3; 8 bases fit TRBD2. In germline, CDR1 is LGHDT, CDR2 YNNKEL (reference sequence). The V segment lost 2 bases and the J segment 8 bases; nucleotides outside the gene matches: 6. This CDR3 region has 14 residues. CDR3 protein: CASSQLLAEGTQYF. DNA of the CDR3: TGTGCCAGCAGCCAACTACTAGCGGAGGGTACGCAGTATTTT.

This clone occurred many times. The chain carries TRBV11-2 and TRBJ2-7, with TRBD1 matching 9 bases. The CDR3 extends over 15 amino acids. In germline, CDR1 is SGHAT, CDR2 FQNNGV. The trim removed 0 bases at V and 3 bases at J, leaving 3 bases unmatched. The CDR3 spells CASSLDGDRVYEQYF. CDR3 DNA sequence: TGTGCCAGCAGCTTAGATGGGGACAGGGTCTACGAGCAGTACTTC.

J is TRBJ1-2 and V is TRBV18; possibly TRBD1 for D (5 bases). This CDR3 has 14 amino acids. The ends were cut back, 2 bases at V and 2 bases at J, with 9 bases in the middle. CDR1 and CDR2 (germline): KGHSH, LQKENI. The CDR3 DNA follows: TGTGCCAGCTCACCAGGAGACAGCAACTATGGCTACACCTTC. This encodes CASSPGDSNYGYTF.

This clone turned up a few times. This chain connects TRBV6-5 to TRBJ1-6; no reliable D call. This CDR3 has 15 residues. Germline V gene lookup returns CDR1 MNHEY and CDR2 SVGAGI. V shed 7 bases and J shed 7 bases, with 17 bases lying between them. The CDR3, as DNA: TGTGCCAGCACCGGTGAGGGAAGGAGGAATTCACCCCTCCACTTT. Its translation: CASTGEGRRNSPLHF.

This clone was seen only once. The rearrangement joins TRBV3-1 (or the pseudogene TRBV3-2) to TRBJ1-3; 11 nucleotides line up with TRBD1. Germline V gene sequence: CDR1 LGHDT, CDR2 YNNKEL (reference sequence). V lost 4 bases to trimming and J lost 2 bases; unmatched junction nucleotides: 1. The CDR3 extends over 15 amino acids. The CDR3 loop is CASSLGQGAGNTIYF. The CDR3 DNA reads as TGTGCCAGCAGCCTGGGACAGGGGGCTGGAAACACCATATATTTT.

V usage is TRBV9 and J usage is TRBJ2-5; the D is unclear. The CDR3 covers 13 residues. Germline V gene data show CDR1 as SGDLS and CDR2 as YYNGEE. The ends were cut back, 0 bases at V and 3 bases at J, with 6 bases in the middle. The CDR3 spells CASSVVTEETQYF. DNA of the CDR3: TGTGCCAGCAGCGTAGTCACAGAAGAGACCCAGTACTTC.

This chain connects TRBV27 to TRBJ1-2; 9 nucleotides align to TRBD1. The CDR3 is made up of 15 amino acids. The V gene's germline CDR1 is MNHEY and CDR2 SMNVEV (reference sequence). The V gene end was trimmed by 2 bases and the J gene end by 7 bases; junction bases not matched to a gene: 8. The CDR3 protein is CASSLVHRGLGGYTF. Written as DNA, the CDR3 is TGTGCCAGCAGTTTAGTCCACAGGGGGCTTGGTGGCTACACCTTC.